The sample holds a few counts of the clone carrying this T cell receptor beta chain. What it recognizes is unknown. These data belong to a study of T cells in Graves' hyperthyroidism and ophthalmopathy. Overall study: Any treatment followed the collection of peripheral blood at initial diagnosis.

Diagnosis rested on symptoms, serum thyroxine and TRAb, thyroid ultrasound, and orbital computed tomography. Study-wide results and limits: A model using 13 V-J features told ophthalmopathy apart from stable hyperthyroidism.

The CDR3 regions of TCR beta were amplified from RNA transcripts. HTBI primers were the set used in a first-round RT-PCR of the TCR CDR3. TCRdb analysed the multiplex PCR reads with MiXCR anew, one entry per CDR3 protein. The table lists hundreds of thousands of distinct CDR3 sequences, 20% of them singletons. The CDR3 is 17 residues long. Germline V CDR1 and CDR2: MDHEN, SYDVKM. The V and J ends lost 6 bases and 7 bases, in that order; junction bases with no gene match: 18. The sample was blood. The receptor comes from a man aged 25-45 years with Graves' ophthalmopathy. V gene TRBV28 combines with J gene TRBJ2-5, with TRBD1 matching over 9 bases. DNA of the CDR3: TGTGCCAGCAGATCGCTCCGGACAGGGGATTGGTTGGGGACCCAGTACTTC. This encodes CASRSLRTGDWLGTQYF.